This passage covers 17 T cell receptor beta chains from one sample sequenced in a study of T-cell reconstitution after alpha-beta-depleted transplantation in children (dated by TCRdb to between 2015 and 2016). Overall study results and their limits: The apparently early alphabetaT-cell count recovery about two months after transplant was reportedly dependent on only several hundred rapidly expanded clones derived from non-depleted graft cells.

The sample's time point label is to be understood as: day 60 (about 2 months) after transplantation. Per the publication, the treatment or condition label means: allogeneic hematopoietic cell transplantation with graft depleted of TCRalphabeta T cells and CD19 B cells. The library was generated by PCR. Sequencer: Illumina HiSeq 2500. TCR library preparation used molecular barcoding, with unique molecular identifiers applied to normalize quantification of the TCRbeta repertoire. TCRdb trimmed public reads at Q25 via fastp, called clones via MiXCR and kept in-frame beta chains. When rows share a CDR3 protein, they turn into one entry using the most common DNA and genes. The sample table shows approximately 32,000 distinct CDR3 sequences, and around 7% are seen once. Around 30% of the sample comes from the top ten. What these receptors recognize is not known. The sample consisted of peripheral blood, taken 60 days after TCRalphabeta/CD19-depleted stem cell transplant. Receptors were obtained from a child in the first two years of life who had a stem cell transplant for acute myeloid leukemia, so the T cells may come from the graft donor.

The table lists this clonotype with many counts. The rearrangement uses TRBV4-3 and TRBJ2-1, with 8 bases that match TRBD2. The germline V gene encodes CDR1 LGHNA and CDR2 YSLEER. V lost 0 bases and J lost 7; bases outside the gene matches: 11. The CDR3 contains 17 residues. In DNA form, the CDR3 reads TGCGCCAGCAGCCAAGAGGGATCGGGAGGGCCTATGAATGAGCAGTTCTTC. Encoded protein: CASSQEGSGGPMNEQFF.

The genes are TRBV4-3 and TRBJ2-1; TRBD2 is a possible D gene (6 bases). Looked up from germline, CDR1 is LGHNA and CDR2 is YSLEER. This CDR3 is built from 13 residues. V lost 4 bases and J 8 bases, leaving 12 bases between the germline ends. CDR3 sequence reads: CASSPYSGDEQFF. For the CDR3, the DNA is TGCGCCAGCAGCCCCTACTCGGGGGATGAGCAGTTCTTC.

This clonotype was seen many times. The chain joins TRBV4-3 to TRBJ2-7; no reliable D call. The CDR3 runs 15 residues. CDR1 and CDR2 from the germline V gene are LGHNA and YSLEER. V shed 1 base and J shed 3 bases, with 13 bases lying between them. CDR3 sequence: CASSQVASLGYEQYF. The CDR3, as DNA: TGCGCCAGCAGCCAAGTGGCCTCGCTGGGCTACGAGCAGTACTTC.

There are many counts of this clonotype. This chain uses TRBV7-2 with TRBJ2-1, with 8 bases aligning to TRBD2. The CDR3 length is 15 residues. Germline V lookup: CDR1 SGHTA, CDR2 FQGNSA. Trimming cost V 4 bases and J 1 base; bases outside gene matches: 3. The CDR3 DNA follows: TGTGCCAGCAGCTACAGCGGGAGATCCTACAATGAGCAGTTCTTC. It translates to CASSYSGRSYNEQFF.

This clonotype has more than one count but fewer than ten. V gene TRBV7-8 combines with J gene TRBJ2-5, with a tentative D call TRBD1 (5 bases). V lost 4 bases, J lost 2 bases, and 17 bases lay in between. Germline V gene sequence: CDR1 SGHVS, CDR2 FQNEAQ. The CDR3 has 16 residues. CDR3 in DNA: TGTGCCAGCAGCTCGCCAGGGCCCAAAGTACAAGAGACCCAGTACTTC. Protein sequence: CASSSPGPKVQETQYF.

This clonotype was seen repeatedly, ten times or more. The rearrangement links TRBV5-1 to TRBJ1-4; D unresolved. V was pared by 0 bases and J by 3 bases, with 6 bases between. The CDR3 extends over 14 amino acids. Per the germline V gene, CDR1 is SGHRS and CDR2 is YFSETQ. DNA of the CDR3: TGCGCCAGCAGCTTGGGAGAGTCTAATGAAAAACTGTTTTTT. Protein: CASSLGESNEKLFF.

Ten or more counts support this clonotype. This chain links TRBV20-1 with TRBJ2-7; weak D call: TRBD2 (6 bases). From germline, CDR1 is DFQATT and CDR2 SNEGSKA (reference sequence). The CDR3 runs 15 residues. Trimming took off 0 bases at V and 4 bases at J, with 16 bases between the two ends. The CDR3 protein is CSAREGLLANYEQYF. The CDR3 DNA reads TGCAGTGCTAGAGAGGGGCTACTAGCTAATTACGAGCAGTACTTC.

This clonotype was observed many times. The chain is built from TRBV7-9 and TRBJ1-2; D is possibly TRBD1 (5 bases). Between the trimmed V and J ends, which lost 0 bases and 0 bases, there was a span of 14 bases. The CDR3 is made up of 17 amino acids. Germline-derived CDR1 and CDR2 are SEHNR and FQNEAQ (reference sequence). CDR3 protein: CASSLAGDPLANYGYTF. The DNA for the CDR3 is TGTGCCAGCAGCTTAGCTGGGGACCCTCTAGCTAACTATGGCTACACCTTC. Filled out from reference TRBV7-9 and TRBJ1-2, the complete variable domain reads DTGVSQNPRHKITKRGQNVTFRCDPISEHNRLYWYRQTLGQGPEFLTYFQNEAQLEKSRLLSDRFSAERPKGSFSTLEIQRTEQGDSAMYLCASSLAGDPLANYGYTFGSGTRLTVV.

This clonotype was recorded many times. This CDR3 is CASSRPTSGKKTQYF. Written as DNA, the CDR3 is TGTGCCAGCAGCCGCCCGACTAGCGGGAAGAAGACCCAGTACTTC. This rearrangement joins TRBV7-9 to TRBJ2-5; 11 bases line up with TRBD2. V dropped 5 bases and J dropped 6; count of bases not matched to a gene: 8. The CDR3 contains 15 residues. Germline assignment: CDR1 SEHNR and CDR2 FQNEAQ (reference sequence).

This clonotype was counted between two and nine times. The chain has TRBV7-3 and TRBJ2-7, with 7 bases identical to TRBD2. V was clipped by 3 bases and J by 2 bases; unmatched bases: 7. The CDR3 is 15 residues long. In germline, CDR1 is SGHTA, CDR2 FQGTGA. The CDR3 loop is CASSLAGETPYEQYF. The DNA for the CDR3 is TGTGCCAGCAGCTTGGCGGGGGAAACTCCCTACGAGCAGTACTTC.

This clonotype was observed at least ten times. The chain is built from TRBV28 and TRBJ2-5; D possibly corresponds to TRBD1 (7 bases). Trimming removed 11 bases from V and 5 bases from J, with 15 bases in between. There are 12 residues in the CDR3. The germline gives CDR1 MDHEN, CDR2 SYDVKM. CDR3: CASQGGGETQYF. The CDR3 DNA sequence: TGTGCCTCCCAGGGGGGCGGCGAGACCCAGTACTTC.

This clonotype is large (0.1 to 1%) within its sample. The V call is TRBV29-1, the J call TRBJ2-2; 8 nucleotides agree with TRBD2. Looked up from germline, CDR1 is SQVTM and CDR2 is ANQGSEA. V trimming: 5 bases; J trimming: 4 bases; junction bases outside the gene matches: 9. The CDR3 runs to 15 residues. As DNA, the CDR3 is TGCAGCGTTCAAGGCGGGAGGACGGGCACCGGGGAGCTGTTTTTT. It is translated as CSVQGGRTGTGELFF.

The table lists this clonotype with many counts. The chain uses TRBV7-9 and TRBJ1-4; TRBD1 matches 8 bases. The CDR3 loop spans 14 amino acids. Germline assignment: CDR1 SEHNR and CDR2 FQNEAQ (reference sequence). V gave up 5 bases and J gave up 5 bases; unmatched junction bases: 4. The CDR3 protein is CASSDRDRNEKLFF. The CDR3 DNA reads TGTGCCAGCAGCGACCGGGACAGGAATGAAAAACTGTTTTTT.

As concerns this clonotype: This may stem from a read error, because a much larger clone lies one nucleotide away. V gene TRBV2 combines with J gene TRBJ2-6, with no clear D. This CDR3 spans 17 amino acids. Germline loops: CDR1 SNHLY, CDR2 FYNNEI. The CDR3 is CARSLVLARSGANVLTF. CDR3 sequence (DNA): TGTGCCCGCAGCTTAGTACTCGCTAGGTCTGGGGCCAACGTCCTGACTTTC.

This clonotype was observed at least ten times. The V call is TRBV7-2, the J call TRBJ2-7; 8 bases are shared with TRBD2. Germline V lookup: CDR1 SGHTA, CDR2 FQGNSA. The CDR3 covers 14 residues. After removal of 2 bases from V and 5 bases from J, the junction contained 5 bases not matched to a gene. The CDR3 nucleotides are TGTGCCAGCAGCTTACCAAAGCGGGAGCACGAGCAGTACTTC. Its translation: CASSLPKREHEQYF.

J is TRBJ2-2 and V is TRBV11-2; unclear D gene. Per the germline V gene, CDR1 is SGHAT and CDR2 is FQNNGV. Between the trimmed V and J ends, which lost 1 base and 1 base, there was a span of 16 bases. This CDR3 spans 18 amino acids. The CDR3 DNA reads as TGTGCCAGCAGCTTAGTTAAGAAGGAGATAATGAACACCGGGGAGCTGTTTTTT. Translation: CASSLVKKEIMNTGELFF. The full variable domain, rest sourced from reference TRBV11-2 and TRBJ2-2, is EAGVAQSPRYKIIEKRQSVAFWCNPISGHATLYWYQQILGQGPKLLIQFQNNGVVDDSQLPKDRFSAERLKGVDSTLKIQPAKLEDSAVYLCASSLVKKEIMNTGELFFGEGSRLTVL.

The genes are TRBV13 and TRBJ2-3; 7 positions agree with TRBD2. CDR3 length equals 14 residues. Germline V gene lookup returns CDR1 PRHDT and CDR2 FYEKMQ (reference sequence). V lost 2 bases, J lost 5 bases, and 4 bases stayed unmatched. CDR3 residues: CASSLRGREDTQYF. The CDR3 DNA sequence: TGTGCCAGCAGCTTACGGGGGAGGGAAGATACGCAGTATTTT.